These 11 T cell receptor beta chains came from one sample sequenced in a study of cytomegalovirus exposure and HLA in healthy donors. Primers included in the PCR were 60 Vbeta and 13 Jbeta primers. Using immunoSEQ multiplex PCR, the repertoire was profiled, and TCRdb retains in-frame clones only, with some absent. Of around 130,000 clones listed, around 77% are singletons. The sequenced sample consisted of PBMCs. The receptors come from a man aged 25 to 40 in good health and CMV-seronegative.

A few counts support this clone. The genes are TRBV19 and TRBJ2-7; no firm D call. Germline V lookup: CDR1 LNHDA, CDR2 SQIVND (reference sequence). This CDR3 has 13 residues. V lost 3 bases and J 2 bases, leaving 8 bases between the germline ends. CDR3 protein: CASSITLTYEQYF. CDR3 bases: TGTGCCAGTAGTATTACACTAACCTACGAGCAGTACTTC.

This clone showed up just a few times. This chain uses TRBV10-3 with TRBJ2-2; weak D call: TRBD2 (6 bases). Germline assignment: CDR1 ENHRY and CDR2 SYGVKD. The CDR3 covers 13 residues. Trimming took 7 bases from V and 5 from J, leaving 11 bases between them. The CDR3: CAITERGTGELFF. The DNA of the CDR3 is TGTGCCATCACGGAACGGGGGACCGGGGAGCTGTTTTTT.

V usage is TRBV29-1 and J usage is TRBJ1-6; TRBD1 aligns across 7 bases. Trimming cost V 5 bases and J 13 bases; bases outside gene matches: 17. Per germline, CDR1 SQVTM and CDR2 ANQGSEA. The CDR3 runs to 15 residues. CDR3 bases: TGCAGCGTTCCACTATTGGGACAGAATTTACCTCCCCTCCACTTT. Translated, it gives CSVPLLGQNLPPLHF.

V usage is TRBV27 and J usage is TRBJ2-7, with 8 positions matching TRBD1. Germline V gene lookup returns CDR1 MNHEY and CDR2 SMNVEV (reference sequence). The CDR3 runs 16 residues. V was pared by 0 bases and J by 2 bases, with 6 bases of the junction left unmatched. This CDR3 reads CASSLSPGQATYEQYF. The CDR3 nucleotides read TGTGCCAGCAGTTTATCCCCGGGACAGGCGACCTACGAGCAGTACTTC.

This sequence joins TRBV27 and TRBJ2-5; tentative D call: TRBD1 (5 bases). The CDR3 consists of 14 residues. Between the trimmed V and J ends, which lost 5 bases and 4 bases, there was a span of 14 bases. Germline V lookup: CDR1 MNHEY, CDR2 SMNVEV (reference sequence). DNA of the CDR3: TGTGCCAGCAGTCCAGTGGGGCAGACAGAGACCCAGTACTTC. Encoded protein: CASSPVGQTETQYF.

CDR3 loop: CASSPQPGLAVNNEQFF. The DNA for the CDR3 is TGTGCCAGCTCACCGCAACCGGGACTAGCGGTCAACAATGAGCAGTTCTTC. The J gene is TRBJ2-1, the V gene TRBV18, with TRBD2 identical over 11 bases. The germline CDR1 and CDR2 sequences are KGHSH and LQKENI. V lost 3 bases and J lost 5; bases outside the gene matches: 9. This CDR3 is built from 17 residues.

The rearrangement uses TRBV7-9 and TRBJ2-7; 8 bases agree with TRBD1. Germline V gene lookup returns CDR1 SEHNR and CDR2 FQNEAQ (reference sequence). J gave up 5 bases and V 5 bases, and 11 bases lay outside the gene matches. The CDR3 has 15 amino acids. DNA for the CDR3: TGTGCCAGCAGCCGAGCAGGGCAGGGGGCCCACGAGCAGTACTTC. Residues: CASSRAGQGAHEQYF.

The chain has TRBV9 and TRBJ2-2, with 7 bases that match TRBD1. Unmatched junction bases numbered 5, after V lost 4 bases and J lost 5 bases. CDR3 size: 14 residues. Germline CDR1 reads SGDLS; CDR2 reads YYNGEE. The CDR3 bases are TGTGCCAGCAGCTATGACAGGGTTACCGGGGAGCTGTTTTTT. Its translation: CASSYDRVTGELFF.

The chain combines TRBV5-4 with TRBJ1-4, with a possible D match to TRBD1 (5 bases). The CDR3 runs to 17 residues. Germline assignment: CDR1 SGHNT and CDR2 YYREEE (reference sequence). V lost 4 bases to trimming and J lost 0 bases, with 16 bases between them. The CDR3 DNA sequence: TGTGCCAGCAGCCACGGGGGGGATAAACCAACTAATGAAAAACTGTTTTTT. Its protein is CASSHGGDKPTNEKLFF.

V and J are TRBV10-3 and TRBJ1-1; D possibly corresponds to TRBD1 (5 bases). V lost 8 bases and J lost 4, with 17 bases in between. The CDR3 loop spans 14 amino acids. Germline CDR1 is ENHRY and CDR2 is SYGVKD. In DNA, the CDR3 is TGTGCCATCCAGTCTGGCCAGGGAAGCACTGAAGCTTTCTTT. It translates to CAIQSGQGSTEAFF.

The chain has TRBV18 and TRBJ1-4, with 8 positions matching TRBD1. Germline V gene sequence: CDR1 KGHSH, CDR2 LQKENI. The CDR3 runs to 15 residues. The trim removed 4 bases at V and 1 base at J, leaving 2 bases unmatched. In nucleotides, the CDR3 is TGTGCCAGCTCACTTACAGGGGGAACTAATGAAAAACTGTTTTTT. This encodes CASSLTGGTNEKLFF.